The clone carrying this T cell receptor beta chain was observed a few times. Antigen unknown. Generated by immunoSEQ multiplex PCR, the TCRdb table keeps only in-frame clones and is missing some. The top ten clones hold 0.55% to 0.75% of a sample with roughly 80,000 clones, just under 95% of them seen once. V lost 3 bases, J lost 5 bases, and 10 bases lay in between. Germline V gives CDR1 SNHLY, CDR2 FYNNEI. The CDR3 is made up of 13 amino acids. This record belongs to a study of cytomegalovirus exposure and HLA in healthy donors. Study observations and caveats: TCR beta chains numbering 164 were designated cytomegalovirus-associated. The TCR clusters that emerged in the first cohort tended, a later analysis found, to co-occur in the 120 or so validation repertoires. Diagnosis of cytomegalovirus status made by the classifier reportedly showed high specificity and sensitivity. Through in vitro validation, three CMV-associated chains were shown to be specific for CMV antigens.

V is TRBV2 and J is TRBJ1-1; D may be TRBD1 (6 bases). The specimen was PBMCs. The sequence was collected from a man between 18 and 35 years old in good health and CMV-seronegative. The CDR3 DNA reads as TGTGCCAGCAGTGATAGGGGGTGGACTGAAGCTTTCTTT. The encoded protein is CASSDRGWTEAFF.